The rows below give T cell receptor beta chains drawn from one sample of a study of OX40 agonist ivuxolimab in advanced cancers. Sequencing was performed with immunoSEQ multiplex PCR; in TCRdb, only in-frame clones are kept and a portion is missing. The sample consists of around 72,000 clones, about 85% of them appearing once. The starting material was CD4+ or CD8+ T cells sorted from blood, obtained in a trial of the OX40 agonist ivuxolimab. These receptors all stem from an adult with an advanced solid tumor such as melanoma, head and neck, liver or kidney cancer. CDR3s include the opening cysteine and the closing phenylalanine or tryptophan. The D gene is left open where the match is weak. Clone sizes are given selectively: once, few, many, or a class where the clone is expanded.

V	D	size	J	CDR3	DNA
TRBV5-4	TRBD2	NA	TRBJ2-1	CASSLEAGVWNEQFF	TGTGCCAGCAGCTTGGAAGCGGGAGTATGGAATGAGCAGTTCTTC
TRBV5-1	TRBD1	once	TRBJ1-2	CASSMLGQGNGYTF	TGCGCCAGCAGCATGCTGGGACAGGGGAATGGCTACACCTTC
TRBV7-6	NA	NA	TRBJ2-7	CASSPTASSPYEQYF	TGTGCCAGCAGCCCCACGGCCAGCTCCCCTTACGAGCAGTACTTC
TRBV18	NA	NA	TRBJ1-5	CASSRAGAGNNQPQHF	TGTGCCAGCTCACGCGCAGGGGCCGGGAACAATCAGCCCCAGCATTTT
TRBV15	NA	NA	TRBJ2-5	CATSRGTGVRQETQYF	TGTGCCACCAGCAGAGGTACGGGAGTGCGGCAAGAGACCCAGTACTTC
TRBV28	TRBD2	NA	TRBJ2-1	CASRQSGRRNEQFF	TGTGCCAGCAGGCAAAGCGGGAGACGCAATGAGCAGTTCTTC
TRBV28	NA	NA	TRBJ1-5	CASSPTGVNQPQHF	TGTGCCAGCAGTCCGACAGGAGTCAATCAGCCCCAGCATTTT
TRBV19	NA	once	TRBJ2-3	CASSIASRDFTDTQYF	TGTGCCAGTAGTATAGCGTCCCGGGACTTCACAGATACGCAGTATTTT
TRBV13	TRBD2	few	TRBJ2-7	CASSPLNAILAGAPLDYEQYF	TGTGCCAGCAGCCCCCTGAACGCTATTCTAGCGGGAGCCCCTTTAGACTACGAGCAGTACTTC
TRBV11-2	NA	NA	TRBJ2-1	CASSLLVQSWGEQFF	TGTGCCAGCAGTTTGCTTGTCCAGTCATGGGGGGAGCAGTTCTTC
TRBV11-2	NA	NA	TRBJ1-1	CASTSLENGLWKTEAFF	TGTGCCAGCACCAGCTTAGAGAACGGTTTGTGGAAAACTGAAGCTTTCTTT
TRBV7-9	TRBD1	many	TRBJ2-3	CASSSRWMAGGEDTQYF	TGTGCCAGCAGCTCGAGATGGATGGCAGGGGGCGAAGATACGCAGTATTTT
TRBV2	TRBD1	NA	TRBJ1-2	CASSELRPRQGASYGYTF	TGTGCCAGCAGTGAACTGCGGCCCCGACAGGGGGCGAGCTATGGCTACACCTTC
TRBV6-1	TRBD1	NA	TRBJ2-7	CASRFDRGMNEQYF	TGTGCCAGCAGATTCGACAGGGGGATGAACGAGCAGTACTTC
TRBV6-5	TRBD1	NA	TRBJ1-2	CASSEKTGWTGYTF	TGTGCCAGCAGTGAAAAGACAGGGTGGACTGGCTACACCTTC
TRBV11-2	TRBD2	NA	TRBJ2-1	CASSLSGEANEQFF	TGTGCCAGCAGCCTTAGCGGGGAGGCTAATGAGCAGTTCTTC
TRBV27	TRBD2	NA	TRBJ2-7	CASSPRLAGVQYEQYF	TGTGCCAGCAGTCCAAGACTAGCGGGAGTGCAATACGAGCAGTACTTC
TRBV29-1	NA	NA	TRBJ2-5	CSVESPIASLETQYF	TGCAGCGTTGAAAGTCCAATAGCCTCCCTAGAGACCCAGTACTTC
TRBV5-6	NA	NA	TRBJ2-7	CASSLDARSYEQYF	TGTGCCAGCAGCTTGGATGCGAGATCCTACGAGCAGTACTTC
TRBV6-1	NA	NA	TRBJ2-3	CASSALTRDTQYF	TGTGCCAGCAGTGCACTGACCAGAGATACGCAGTATTTT
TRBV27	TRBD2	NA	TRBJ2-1	CASSLYTSGNEQFF	TGTGCCAGCAGTTTATATACTAGCGGTAATGAGCAGTTCTTC
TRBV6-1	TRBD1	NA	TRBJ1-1	CATTTGTGGRTEAFF	TGTGCCACCACAACCGGGACAGGGGGGCGGACTGAAGCTTTCTTT
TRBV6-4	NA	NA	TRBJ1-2	CASSEPGHSGYTF	TGTGCCAGCAGTGAGCCGGGACACAGTGGCTACACCTTC
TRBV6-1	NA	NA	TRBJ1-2	CASSHRDGYTF	TGTGCCAGCAGTCACAGGGATGGCTACACCTTC
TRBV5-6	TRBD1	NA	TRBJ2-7	CASSTDRLHEQYF	TGTGCCAGCAGCACGGACAGGTTGCACGAGCAGTACTTC
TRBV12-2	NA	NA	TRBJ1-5	CASRLGLPPDRHYSNQPQHF	TGTGCAAGTCGCTTAGGGCTCCCACCGGACAGGCACTATAGCAATCAGCCCCAGCATTTT
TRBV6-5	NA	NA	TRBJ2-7	CASRSDRLIYEQYF	TGTGCCAGCAGATCAGACAGGCTGATCTACGAGCAGTACTTC
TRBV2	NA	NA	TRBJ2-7	CASSQTGYEQYF	TGTGCCAGCAGTCAGACAGGCTACGAGCAGTACTTC